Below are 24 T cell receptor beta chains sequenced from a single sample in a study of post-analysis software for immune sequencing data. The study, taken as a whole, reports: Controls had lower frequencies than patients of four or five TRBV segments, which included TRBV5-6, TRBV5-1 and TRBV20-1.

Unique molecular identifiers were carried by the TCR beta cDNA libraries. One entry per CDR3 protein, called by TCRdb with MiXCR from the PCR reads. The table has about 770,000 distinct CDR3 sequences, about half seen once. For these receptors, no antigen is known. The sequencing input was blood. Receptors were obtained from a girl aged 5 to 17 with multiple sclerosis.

In nucleotides, the CDR3 is TGTGCCAGCAGTTCCGGCCGGGGAGCAGGGTCCTACACCTTC. This translates into CASSSGRGAGSYTF. The chain joins TRBV27 to TRBJ1-2; perhaps TRBD1 as D (5 bases). The V end was cut by 4 bases, the J end by 10 bases, with 19 bases between. The CDR3 is made up of 14 amino acids. From germline, CDR1 is MNHEY and CDR2 SMNVEV (reference sequence).

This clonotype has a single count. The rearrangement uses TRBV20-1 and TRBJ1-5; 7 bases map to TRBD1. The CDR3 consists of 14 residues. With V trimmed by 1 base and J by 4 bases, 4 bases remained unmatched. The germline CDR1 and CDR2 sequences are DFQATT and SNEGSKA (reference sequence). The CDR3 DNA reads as TGCAGTGCTAGAGCGGGACAGAATAATCAGCCCCAGCATTTT. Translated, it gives CSARAGQNNQPQHF.

The CDR3 sequence is CASSLKRNTEAFF. CDR3 in DNA: TGTGCCAGCAGTTTAAAGAGGAACACTGAAGCTTTCTTT. This sequence joins TRBV11-3 and TRBJ1-1; D not resolved. There are 13 residues in the CDR3. V was trimmed by 6 bases and J by 1 base, leaving 9 bases between them. Germline V gene data show CDR1 as SGHNT and CDR2 as YENEEA.

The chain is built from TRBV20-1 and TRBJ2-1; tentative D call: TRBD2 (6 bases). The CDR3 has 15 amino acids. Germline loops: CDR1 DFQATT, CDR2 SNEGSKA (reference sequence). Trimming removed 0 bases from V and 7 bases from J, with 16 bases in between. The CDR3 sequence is CSARDFMAGWNEQFF. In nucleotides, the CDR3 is TGCAGTGCTAGAGATTTTATGGCGGGGTGGAATGAGCAGTTCTTC.

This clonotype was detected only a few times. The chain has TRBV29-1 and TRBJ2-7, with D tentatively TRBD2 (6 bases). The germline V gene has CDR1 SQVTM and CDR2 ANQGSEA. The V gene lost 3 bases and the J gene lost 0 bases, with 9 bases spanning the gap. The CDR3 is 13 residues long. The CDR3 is CSVEGGVSYEQYF. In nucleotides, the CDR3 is TGCAGCGTTGAGGGCGGGGTCTCCTACGAGCAGTACTTC.

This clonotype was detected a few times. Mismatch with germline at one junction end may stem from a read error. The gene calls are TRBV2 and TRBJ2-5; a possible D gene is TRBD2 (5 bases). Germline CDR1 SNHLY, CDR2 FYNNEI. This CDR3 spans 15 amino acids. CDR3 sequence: CASSEASSGRETQYF. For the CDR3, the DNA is TGTGCCAGCAGCGAAGCTAGCTCCGGCCGGGAGACCCAGTACTTC.

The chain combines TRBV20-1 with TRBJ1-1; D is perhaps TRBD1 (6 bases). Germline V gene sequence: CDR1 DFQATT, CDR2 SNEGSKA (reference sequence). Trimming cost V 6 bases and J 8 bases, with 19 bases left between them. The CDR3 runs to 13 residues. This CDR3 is CSAIREGEGEAFF. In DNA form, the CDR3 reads TGCAGTGCCATCCGCGAGGGGGAGGGGGAAGCTTTCTTT.

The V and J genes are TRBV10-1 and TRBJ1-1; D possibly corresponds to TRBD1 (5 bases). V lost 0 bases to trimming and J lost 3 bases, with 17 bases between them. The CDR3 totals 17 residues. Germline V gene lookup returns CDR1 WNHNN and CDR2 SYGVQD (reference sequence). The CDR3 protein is CASSESGAGLQDTEAFF. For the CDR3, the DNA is TGCGCCAGCAGTGAGTCAGGGGCAGGGTTGCAGGACACTGAAGCTTTCTTT.

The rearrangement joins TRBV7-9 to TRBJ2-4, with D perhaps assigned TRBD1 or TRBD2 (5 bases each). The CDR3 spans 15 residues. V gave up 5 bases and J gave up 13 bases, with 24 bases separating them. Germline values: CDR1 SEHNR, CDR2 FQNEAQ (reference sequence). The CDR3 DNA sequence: TGTGCCAGCAGCCCCCCCTGGGGGACCCCCGGTGAGCAGTACTTC. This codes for CASSPPWGTPGEQYF.

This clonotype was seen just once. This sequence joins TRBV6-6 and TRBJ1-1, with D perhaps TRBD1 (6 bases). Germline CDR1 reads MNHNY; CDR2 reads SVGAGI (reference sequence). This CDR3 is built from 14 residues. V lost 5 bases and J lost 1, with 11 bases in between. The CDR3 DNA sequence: TGTGCCAGCAGTAATACAGGGCGGAACACTGAAGCTTTCTTT. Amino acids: CASSNTGRNTEAFF.

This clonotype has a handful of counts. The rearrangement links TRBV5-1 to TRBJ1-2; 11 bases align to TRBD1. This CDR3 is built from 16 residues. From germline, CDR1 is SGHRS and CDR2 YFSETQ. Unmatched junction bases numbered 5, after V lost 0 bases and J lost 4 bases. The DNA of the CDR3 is TGCGCCAGCAGCTTGGTTGGGACAGGGGGGGCCTATGGCTACACCTTC. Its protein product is CASSLVGTGGAYGYTF.

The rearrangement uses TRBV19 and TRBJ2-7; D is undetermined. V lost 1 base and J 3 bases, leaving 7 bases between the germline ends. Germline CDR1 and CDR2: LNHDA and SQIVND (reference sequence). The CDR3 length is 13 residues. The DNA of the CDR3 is TGTGCCAGTAGTATAGGACTTATCTACGAGCAGTACTTC. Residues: CASSIGLIYEQYF.

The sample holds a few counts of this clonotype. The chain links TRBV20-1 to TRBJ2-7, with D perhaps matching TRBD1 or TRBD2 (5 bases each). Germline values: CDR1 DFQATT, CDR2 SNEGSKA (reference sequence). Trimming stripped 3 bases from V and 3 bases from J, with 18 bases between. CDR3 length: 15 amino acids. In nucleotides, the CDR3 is TGCAGTGCTAGCCCCCCTGGGGGACGGAGCTACGAGCAGTACTTC. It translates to CSASPPGGRSYEQYF.

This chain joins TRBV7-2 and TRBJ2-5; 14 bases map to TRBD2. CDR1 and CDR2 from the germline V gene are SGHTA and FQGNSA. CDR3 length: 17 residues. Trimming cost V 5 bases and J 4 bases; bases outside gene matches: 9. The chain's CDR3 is CASSPHGLAGGRETQYF. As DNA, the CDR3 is TGTGCCAGCAGCCCTCACGGACTAGCGGGAGGAAGAGAGACCCAGTACTTC.

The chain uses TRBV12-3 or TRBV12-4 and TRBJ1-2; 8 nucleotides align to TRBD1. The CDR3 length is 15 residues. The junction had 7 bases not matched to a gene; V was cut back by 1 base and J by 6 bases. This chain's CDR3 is CASSLGSPGGNGYTF. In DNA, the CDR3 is TGTGCCAGCAGTTTAGGGTCCCCAGGGGGCAATGGCTACACCTTC.

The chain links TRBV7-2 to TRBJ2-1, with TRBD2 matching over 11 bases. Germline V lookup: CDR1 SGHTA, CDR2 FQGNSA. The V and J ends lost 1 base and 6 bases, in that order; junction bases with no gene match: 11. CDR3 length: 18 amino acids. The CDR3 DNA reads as TGTGCCAGCAGCTTAGGGACCCCCGTAGCGGGAGGGCGCAATGAGCAGTTCTTC. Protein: CASSLGTPVAGGRNEQFF.

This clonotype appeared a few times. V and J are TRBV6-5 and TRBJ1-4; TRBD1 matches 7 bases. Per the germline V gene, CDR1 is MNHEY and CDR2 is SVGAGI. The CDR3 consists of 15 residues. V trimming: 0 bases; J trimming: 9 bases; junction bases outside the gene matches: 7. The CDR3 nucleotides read TGTGCCAGCAGTTACTCGACAGGGAGTTCCAAAAAACTGTTTTTT. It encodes CASSYSTGSSKKLFF.

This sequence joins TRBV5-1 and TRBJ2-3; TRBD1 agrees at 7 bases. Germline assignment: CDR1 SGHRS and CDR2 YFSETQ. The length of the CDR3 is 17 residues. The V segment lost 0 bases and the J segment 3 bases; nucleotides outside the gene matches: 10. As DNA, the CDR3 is TGCGCCAGCAGCTTGGTAACAGGGGTGGCCGGTACAGATACGCAGTATTTT. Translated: CASSLVTGVAGTDTQYF.

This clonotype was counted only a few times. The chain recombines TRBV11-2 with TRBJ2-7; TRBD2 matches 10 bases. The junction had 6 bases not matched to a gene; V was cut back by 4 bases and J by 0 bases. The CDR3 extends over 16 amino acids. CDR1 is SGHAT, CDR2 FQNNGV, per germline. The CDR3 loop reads CASSSNSGRPSYEQYF. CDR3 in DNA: TGTGCCAGCAGCTCAAATAGCGGGAGGCCCTCCTACGAGCAGTACTTC.

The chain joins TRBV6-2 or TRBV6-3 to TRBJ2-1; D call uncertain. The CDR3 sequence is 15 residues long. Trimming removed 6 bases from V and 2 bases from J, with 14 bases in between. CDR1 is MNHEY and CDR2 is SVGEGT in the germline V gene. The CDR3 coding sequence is TGTGCCAGCAGCCGCGCGGACCAGGCCTACAATGAGCAGTTCTTC. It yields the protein CASSRADQAYNEQFF.

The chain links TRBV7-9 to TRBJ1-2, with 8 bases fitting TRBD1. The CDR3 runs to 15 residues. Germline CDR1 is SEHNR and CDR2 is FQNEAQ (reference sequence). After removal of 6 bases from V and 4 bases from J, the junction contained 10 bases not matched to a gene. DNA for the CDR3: TGTGCCAGCAGTCCTTCGGGACAGGAGGTCTATGGCTACACCTTC. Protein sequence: CASSPSGQEVYGYTF.

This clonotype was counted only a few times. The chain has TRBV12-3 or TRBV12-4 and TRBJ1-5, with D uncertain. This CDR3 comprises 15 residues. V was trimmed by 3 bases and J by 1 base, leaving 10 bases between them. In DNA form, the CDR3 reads TGTGCCAGCAGTTTGGGCACCCTCAGCAATCAGCCCCAGCATTTT. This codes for CASSLGTLSNQPQHF.

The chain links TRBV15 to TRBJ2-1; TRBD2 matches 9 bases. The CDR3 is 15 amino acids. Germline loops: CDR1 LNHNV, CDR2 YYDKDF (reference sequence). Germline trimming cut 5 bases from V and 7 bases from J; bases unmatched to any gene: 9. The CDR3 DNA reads TGTGCCACCAGCCATAGCGGGAGTTTAAAAAATGAGCAGTTCTTC. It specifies CATSHSGSLKNEQFF.

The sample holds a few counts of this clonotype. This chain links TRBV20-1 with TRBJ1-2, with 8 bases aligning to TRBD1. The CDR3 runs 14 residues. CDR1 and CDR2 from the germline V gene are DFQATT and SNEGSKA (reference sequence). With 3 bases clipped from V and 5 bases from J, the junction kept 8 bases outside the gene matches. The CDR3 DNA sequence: TGCAGTGCTAGGACAGGGGTTGGAGAGTATGGCTACACCTTC. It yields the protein CSARTGVGEYGYTF.